The subject of this entry is one TCR beta chain. V lost 0 bases, J lost 7 bases, and 6 bases stayed unmatched. Germline V gene lookup returns CDR1 GTSNPN and CDR2 SVGIG (reference sequence). The CDR3 is 15 amino acids. The data stem from a study of T cell changes during pregnancy in multiple sclerosis. Some clones are missing from TCRdb's copy, which holds only in-frame ones; the method was immunoSEQ multiplex PCR. This table holds more than 70,000 clones, 93% found once. The clonotype originates from a female donor with multiple sclerosis, enrolled in a pregnancy study. This sequence joins TRBV30 and TRBJ1-4, with TRBD1 identical over 9 bases. The specimen was peripheral blood, collected in the second trimester of pregnancy. The CDR3 nucleotides are TGTGCCTGGAGTGTGTTGAACAGGGGGCCTGAAAAACTGTTTTTT. It translates to CAWSVLNRGPEKLFF. The variable domain in full, with the rest retrieved from reference TRBV30 and TRBJ1-4, is SQTIHQWPATLVQPVGSPLSLECTVEGTSNPNLYWYRQAAGRGLQLLFYSVGIGQISSEVPQNLSASRPQDRQFILSSKKLLLSDSGFYLCAWSVLNRGPEKLFFGSGTQLSVL.